These 23 T cell receptor beta chains were sequenced from one sample in a study of Tregs in tolerant kidney transplant recipients. Clones were sequenced by immunoSEQ multiplex PCR, and TCRdb holds only the in-frame ones, with some missing. The data contain over 50,000 clones, 80% to 90% of them seen just once; the ten biggest clones take up 2.1%. This specimen was Tregs from blood, taken before the transplant. Every receptor here comes from a human donor who received a combined kidney and bone marrow transplant.

Details on this clone: The junction departs from germline at one end; a sequencing error may be responsible. The rearrangement uses TRBV10-3 and TRBJ2-5; 11 nucleotides agree with TRBD1. The V gene's germline CDR1 is ENHRY and CDR2 SYGVKD. The CDR3 is 13 residues long. The CDR3 DNA reads as TGTGCCATCAGGGACAGGGGGCTAGAGACCCGGTACTTC. Translated: CAIRDRGLETRYF.

V gene TRBV5-1 combines with J gene TRBJ2-3; D uncertain. The CDR3 runs 13 residues. CDR1 SGHRS and CDR2 YFSETQ come from the germline V gene. Trimming pared 6 bases from V and 2 bases from J, leaving 10 bases between. The CDR3 loop is CASIWGYTDTQYF. CDR3 in DNA: TGCGCCAGCATCTGGGGATACACAGATACGCAGTATTTT.

This sequence joins TRBV2 and TRBJ1-1, with D maybe TRBD1 (6 bases). Trimming took 6 bases from V and 0 from J, leaving 11 bases between them. The CDR3 has 14 residues. The germline gives CDR1 SNHLY, CDR2 FYNNEI. CDR3 residues: CASSEGGVNTEAFF. The CDR3 nucleotides are TGTGCCAGCAGCGAGGGGGGGGTGAACACTGAAGCTTTCTTT.

This chain uses TRBV6-5 with TRBJ2-7; 7 nucleotides line up with TRBD1. Trimming at V came to 6 bases and at J to 2 bases, leaving 7 bases not matched to a gene. Germline V CDR1 and CDR2: MNHEY, SVGAGI. The CDR3 runs 14 residues. CDR3 in amino acids: CASRDRDRAYEQYF. As DNA, the CDR3 is TGTGCCAGCAGAGACCGGGACAGAGCCTACGAGCAGTACTTC.

This clone appeared once. The chain couples TRBV7-2 to TRBJ2-7; 8 nucleotides match TRBD2. The CDR3 is 16 amino acids. In germline, CDR1 is SGHTA, CDR2 FQGNSA. V lost 1 base, J lost 5 bases, and 10 bases stayed unmatched. CDR3 coding DNA: TGTGCCAGCAGCTTAGGGCGGGCCAACGGGGGGGACGAGCAGTACTTC. Protein sequence: CASSLGRANGGDEQYF.

The genes are TRBV30 and TRBJ2-2, with 8 bases fitting TRBD1. CDR1 and CDR2 (germline): GTSNPN, SVGIG (reference sequence). The CDR3 extends over 14 amino acids. Unmatched junction bases numbered 2, after V lost 0 bases and J lost 5 bases. The CDR3 coding sequence is TGTGCCTGGAGTGTACGACAGGGGACCGGGGAGCTGTTTTTT. It specifies CAWSVRQGTGELFF. Full variable domain (rest looked up from reference TRBV30 and TRBJ2-2): SQTIHQWPATLVQPVGSPLSLECTVEGTSNPNLYWYRQAAGRGLQLLFYSVGIGQISSEVPQNLSASRPQDRQFILSSKKLLLSDSGFYLCAWSVRQGTGELFFGEGSRLTVL.

V and J are TRBV4-1 and TRBJ2-1, with D perhaps matching TRBD1 (6 bases). Germline V lookup: CDR1 MGHRA, CDR2 YSYEKL. Between the trimmed V and J ends, which lost 3 bases and 5 bases, there was a span of 20 bases. This CDR3 contains 17 residues. The CDR3 sequence is CASSHPGQLLLNNEQFF. The CDR3 DNA is TGCGCCAGCAGCCACCCGGGACAACTCCTTCTTAACAATGAGCAGTTCTTC.

The chain combines TRBV7-8 with TRBJ1-6, with D possibly being TRBD1 (6 bases). CDR3 length: 17 amino acids. CDR1 SGHVS and CDR2 FQNEAQ come from the germline V gene. V lost 5 bases, J lost 0 bases, and 14 bases lay in between. This CDR3 reads CASSRGGASSYNSPLHF. Written as DNA, the CDR3 is TGTGCCAGCAGCAGGGGGGGAGCTAGCTCCTATAATTCACCCCTCCACTTT.

The genes are TRBV7-6 and TRBJ2-3; D may be TRBD1 (5 bases). V was pared by 3 bases and J by 14 bases, with 12 bases between. From germline, CDR1 is SGHVS and CDR2 FNYEAQ. CDR3 size: 11 residues. CDR3 in DNA: TGTGCCAGCAGCTTCGGTGGGGCTTCGTATTTT. The encoded protein is CASSFGGASYF. Based on the CDR3 plus reference TRBV7-6 and TRBJ2-3, the full variable domain is GAGVSQSPRYKVTKRGQDVALRCDPISGHVSLYWYRQALGQGPEFLTYFNYEAQQDKSGLPNDRFSAERPEGSISTLTIQRTEQRDSAMYRCASSFGGASYFGPGTRLTVL.

This chain connects TRBV28 to TRBJ2-5; D possibly corresponds to TRBD2 (5 bases). This CDR3 is 18 amino acids long. Trimming left V 4 bases short and J 2 bases short, with 23 bases between. Germline-derived CDR1 and CDR2 are MDHEN and SYDVKM. The CDR3 DNA reads as TGTGCCAGCAGTTCCCTTTCAGTCGTCTGGAGGAATCAAGAGACCCAGTACTTC. This gives the protein CASSSLSVVWRNQETQYF. The complete variable domain, with remaining parts taken from reference TRBV28 and TRBJ2-5, reads DVKVTQSSRYLVKRTGEKVFLECVQDMDHENMFWYRQDPGLGLRLIYFSYDVKMKEKGDIPEGYSVSREKKERFSLILESASTNQTSMYLCASSSLSVVWRNQETQYFGPGTRLLVL.

The chain has TRBV7-2 and TRBJ1-1; D might be TRBD1 (6 bases). V shed 2 bases and J shed 1 base, with 17 bases lying between them. In germline, CDR1 is SGHTA, CDR2 FQGNSA. The CDR3 contains 17 residues. The CDR3 DNA sequence: TGTGCCAGCAGCTTAACGGACGGGGGGCTAAAGAACACTGAAGCTTTCTTT. This translates into CASSLTDGGLKNTEAFF.

The chain has TRBV5-1 and TRBJ1-4, with D maybe TRBD1 (5 bases). V lost 4 bases, J lost 7 bases, and 20 bases lay in between. Germline CDR1 and CDR2: SGHRS and YFSETQ. The CDR3 has 16 residues. The CDR3 here is CASSLQRGVMGEKLFF. The DNA of the CDR3 is TGCGCCAGCAGCCTCCAACGGGGGGTAATGGGTGAAAAACTGTTTTTT.

The J gene is TRBJ2-3, the V gene TRBV7-2; D remains unclear. Per germline, CDR1 SGHTA and CDR2 FQGNSA. CDR3 size: 13 residues. The germline V and J ends were trimmed by 2 bases and 4 bases, with 7 bases remaining between them. CDR3 region: CASSLFFSDTQYF. The CDR3 DNA follows: TGTGCCAGCAGCTTATTTTTCTCAGATACGCAGTATTTT.

The V gene is TRBV18, the J gene TRBJ1-2; 7 nucleotides agree with TRBD1. V was clipped by 5 bases and J by 10 bases; unmatched bases: 10. Germline V CDR1 and CDR2: KGHSH, LQKENI. This CDR3 region has 13 residues. As DNA, the CDR3 is TGTGCCAGCTCAGCGGGAGGGGGCGACGTCTACACCTTC. This codes for CASSAGGGDVYTF.

The genes are TRBV19 and TRBJ1-1, with TRBD1 identical over 9 bases. The junction had 11 bases not matched to a gene; V was cut back by 7 bases and J by 2 bases. Germline CDR1 LNHDA, CDR2 SQIVND (reference sequence). CDR3 size: 16 residues. In DNA form, the CDR3 reads TGTGCCAGTAATCGACAGGGGGTAGGGGAAAACACTGAAGCTTTCTTT. Amino acids: CASNRQGVGENTEAFF.

The chain combines TRBV4-3 with TRBJ2-3; D may correspond to TRBD1 or TRBD2 (5 bases each). This CDR3 is 13 amino acids long. Trimming took 4 bases from V and 5 from J, leaving 10 bases between them. The germline gives CDR1 LGHNA, CDR2 YSLEER. The CDR3 sequence: CASSRDGEDTQYF. The CDR3 region has the DNA TGCGCCAGCAGCCGGGACGGGGAAGATACGCAGTATTTT.

This clone was counted once. The chain has TRBV6-5 and TRBJ1-5; D gene ambiguous. V dropped 5 bases and J dropped 11 bases, with 13 bases sitting between them. The CDR3 extends over 12 amino acids. CDR1 is MNHEY, CDR2 SVGAGI, per germline. The chain's CDR3 is CASSEALRSQHF. DNA of the CDR3: TGTGCCAGCAGTGAAGCGTTGAGGTCCCAGCATTTT.

As concerns this clone: Other DNA sequences of this sample code for an identical CDR3. V gene TRBV29-1 combines with J gene TRBJ2-1; tentatively, D is TRBD1 (6 bases). The V and J ends lost 7 bases and 4 bases respectively, with 17 bases between them. The CDR3 is 14 amino acids. From germline, CDR1 is SQVTM and CDR2 ANQGSEA. CDR3 loop: CSALERQGYNEQFF. The CDR3, as DNA: TGCAGCGCCCTGGAGCGCCAGGGGTACAATGAGCAGTTCTTC.

The rearrangement uses TRBV11-2 and TRBJ2-1; 7 bases are a match to TRBD2. V lost 6 bases, J lost 4 bases, and 12 bases stayed unmatched. The CDR3 contains 16 residues. From germline, CDR1 is SGHAT and CDR2 FQNNGV. CDR3: CASRGWDYGRYNEQFF. The CDR3 nucleotides are TGTGCCAGCAGGGGATGGGACTACGGGAGGTACAATGAGCAGTTCTTC.

The chain uses TRBV6-5 and TRBJ2-7, with D possibly matching TRBD2 (6 bases). V was pared by 4 bases and J by 1 base, with 11 bases between. Germline V gives CDR1 MNHEY, CDR2 SVGAGI. This CDR3 has 14 amino acids. The CDR3 sequence: CASSLARGSYEQYF. DNA of the CDR3: TGTGCCAGCAGTTTAGCCCGGGGGTCCTACGAGCAGTACTTC.

This clone is a singleton in its sample. This rearrangement joins TRBV19 to TRBJ1-5; the D gene is possibly TRBD1 (5 bases). Trimming pared 3 bases from V and 1 base from J, leaving 13 bases between. The CDR3 runs 16 residues. Germline V gene sequence: CDR1 LNHDA, CDR2 SQIVND (reference sequence). CDR3 in DNA: TGTGCCAGTAGTATCAGTGCAGGGCTGAGCAATCAGCCCCAGCATTTT. This sequence encodes CASSISAGLSNQPQHF.

The chain is built from TRBV6-5 and TRBJ2-5; D gene ambiguous. Germline V CDR1 and CDR2: MNHEY, SVGAGI. The CDR3 contains 12 residues. Between the trimmed V and J ends, which lost 5 bases and 5 bases, there was a span of 9 bases. The CDR3 nucleotides are TGTGCCAGCAGTCGGCCCGGGGAGACCCAGTACTTC. Translating it yields CASSRPGETQYF.

The chain links TRBV30 to TRBJ2-3; 12 nucleotides align to TRBD2. Unmatched junction bases numbered 5, after V lost 5 bases and J lost 2 bases. Germline V lookup: CDR1 GTSNPN, CDR2 SVGIG (reference sequence). This CDR3 comprises 15 residues. In nucleotides, the CDR3 is TGTGCCTGGGCTGGACTAGCGGGGATCACAGATACGCAGTATTTT. It is translated as CAWAGLAGITDTQYF.